This is a list of T cell receptor beta chains from one sample in a study of a mutant IDH1 vaccine in newly diagnosed glioma. TCRdb's copy holds only in-frame clones and misses some; the assay was immunoSEQ multiplex PCR. The sample lists approximately 52,000 clones; around three quarters were seen once. The specimen comprised PBMCs, sampled from a glioma patient treated with radiotherapy, temozolomide or both. These receptors all come from a woman aged 40-49 years with glioma. Both conserved end residues are part of each CDR3. D genes are given only for firm matches. Clone sizes are given selectively: once, few, many, or a class where the clone is expanded.

D gene: .
clone size: .
J gene: TRBJ1-2
V gene: TRBV5-4
CDR3 DNA: TGTGCCAGCAGTCCAGGGAACGGTAGGGGCTACACCTTC
CDR3 protein: CASSPGNGRGYTF

D gene: .
clone size: .
J gene: TRBJ1-1
V gene: TRBV2
CDR3 DNA: TGTGCCAGTGGAGGAGTTATATCTTTCTTT
CDR3 protein: CASGGVISFF

D gene: TRBD2
clone size: once
J gene: TRBJ2-5
V gene: TRBV11-2
CDR3 DNA: TGTGCCAGCAGCTTAGCCGGGACTAGTAGGAAGACCCAGTACTTC
CDR3 protein: CASSLAGTSRKTQYF

D gene: .
clone size: .
J gene: TRBJ1-5
V gene: TRBV7-9
CDR3 DNA: TGTGCCAGCAGCTTATCCGGGAGATTTCAGCCCCAGCATTTT
CDR3 protein: CASSLSGRFQPQHF

D gene: .
clone size: .
J gene: TRBJ2-7
V gene: TRBV19
CDR3 DNA: TGTGCCAGTAGTATGGGCCAGGGTCCCTACGAGCAGTACTTC
CDR3 protein: CASSMGQGPYEQYF

D gene: .
clone size: .
J gene: TRBJ1-4
V gene: TRBV7-8
CDR3 DNA: TGTGCCAGCAGCCCTTATGAGGCCGGAAAACTGTTTTTT
CDR3 protein: CASSPYEAGKLFF

D gene: .
clone size: .
J gene: TRBJ1-2
V gene: TRBV7-2
CDR3 DNA: TGTGCCAGCAGCCCAGGGGTCTCTAACTATGGCTACACCTTC
CDR3 protein: CASSPGVSNYGYTF

D gene: .
clone size: once
J gene: TRBJ2-1
V gene: TRBV19
CDR3 DNA: TGTGCCAGTAGTATGCGAGGGGGGAGCTCCTACAATGAGCAGTTCTTC
CDR3 protein: CASSMRGGSSYNEQFF

D gene: TRBD1
clone size: .
J gene: TRBJ2-5
V gene: TRBV19
CDR3 DNA: TGTGCCAGGCTTCGGACAGGGCCACAGGAGACCCAGTACTTC
CDR3 protein: CARLRTGPQETQYF

D gene: .
clone size: .
J gene: TRBJ2-5
V gene: TRBV2
CDR3 DNA: TGTGCCAGCATGAGTGAGGGGACGGTCATCCAAGAGACCCAGTACTTC
CDR3 protein: CASMSEGTVIQETQYF

D gene: .
clone size: .
J gene: TRBJ1-5
V gene: TRBV4-1
CDR3 DNA: TGCGCCAGCAGCCAAGAGGGTAGTGGGGGAGGCAATCAGCCCCAGCATTTT
CDR3 protein: CASSQEGSGGGNQPQHF

D gene: .
clone size: .
J gene: TRBJ1-4
V gene: TRBV9
CDR3 DNA: TGTGCCAGCAATCGGGGGGCTAATGAAAAACTGTTTTTT
CDR3 protein: CASNRGANEKLFF

D gene: .
clone size: .
J gene: TRBJ1-1
V gene: TRBV5-1
CDR3 DNA: TGCGCCAGCAGCTTGGGGTCGACGGACACTGAAGCTTTCTTT
CDR3 protein: CASSLGSTDTEAFF

D gene: TRBD1
clone size: .
J gene: TRBJ2-7
V gene: TRBV5-1
CDR3 DNA: TGCGCCAGCAGCCCCCTGGGGACAGGGGGGACCTACGAGCAGTACTTC
CDR3 protein: CASSPLGTGGTYEQYF

D gene: .
clone size: .
J gene: TRBJ1-1
V gene: TRBV4-1
CDR3 DNA: TGCGCCAGCAGCTACCCTCAGACAGGGAACACTGAAGCTTTCTTT
CDR3 protein: CASSYPQTGNTEAFF

D gene: .
clone size: .
J gene: TRBJ2-2
V gene: TRBV29-1
CDR3 DNA: TGCAGCGGCACATGGTCAGGGGGGTTAACCGGGGAGCTGTTTTTT
CDR3 protein: CSGTWSGGLTGELFF

D gene: TRBD1
clone size: .
J gene: TRBJ1-1
V gene: TRBV14
CDR3 DNA: TGTGCCAGCAGCGCAACAGGGGGCAGGTACACTGAAGCTTTCTTT
CDR3 protein: CASSATGGRYTEAFF

D gene: .
clone size: .
J gene: TRBJ1-2
V gene: TRBV7-9
CDR3 DNA: TGTGCCAGCACCCCCCCCGGGACAAACTATGGCTACACCTTC
CDR3 protein: CASTPPGTNYGYTF

D gene: .
clone size: .
J gene: TRBJ1-5
V gene: TRBV19
CDR3 DNA: TGTGCCAGCGGGGGGCTTTATAGCAATCAGCCCCAGCATTTT
CDR3 protein: CASGGLYSNQPQHF

D gene: .
clone size: .
J gene: TRBJ1-2
V gene: TRBV21-1
CDR3 DNA: TGTGCCAGCAGCAAGGATACAGACTATGGCTACACCTTC
CDR3 protein: CASSKDTDYGYTF

D gene: .
clone size: .
J gene: TRBJ2-1
V gene: TRBV6-6
CDR3 DNA: TGTGCCAGCAGTTACTCGGAACTCAATGAGCAGTTCTTC
CDR3 protein: CASSYSELNEQFF

D gene: TRBD2
clone size: .
J gene: TRBJ2-7
V gene: TRBV7-2
CDR3 DNA: TGTGCCAGCAGCTTAATGGCGGGGGGGCCCGAGCAGTACTTC
CDR3 protein: CASSLMAGGPEQYF

D gene: .
clone size: .
J gene: TRBJ2-7
V gene: TRBV5-4
CDR3 DNA: TGTGCCAGCAGCCCAGGGCCCGCAGTCGGGCACGAGCAGTACTTC
CDR3 protein: CASSPGPAVGHEQYF

D gene: TRBD1
clone size: .
J gene: TRBJ1-3
V gene: TRBV4-3
CDR3 DNA: TGCGCCAGCAGCCAACCCGGGACAGAAAGTGGAAACACCATATATTTT
CDR3 protein: CASSQPGTESGNTIYF

D gene: .
clone size: .
J gene: TRBJ1-5
V gene: TRBV4-1
CDR3 DNA: TGCGCCAGCAGCCAAGAAACGGGGACTGGCAATCAGCCCCAGCATTTT
CDR3 protein: CASSQETGTGNQPQHF

D gene: TRBD1
clone size: .
J gene: TRBJ1-3
V gene: TRBV2
CDR3 DNA: TGTGCCAGCAGTGAAGCGCTCCAGGGGGCAGGAGGAAACACCATATATTTT
CDR3 protein: CASSEALQGAGGNTIYF